Below, 17 T cell receptor beta chains from the same sample are listed, as sequenced in a study of blood T cell repertoires in COVID-19. TCRdb's table, derived via immunoSEQ multiplex PCR, lists solely in-frame clones and lacks some. This table holds more than 200,000 clones, around 90% found once. Sequences were obtained from peripheral blood. The receptors derive from a man between 18 and 35 years old with active or convalescent COVID-19.

The CDR3 DNA reads TGTGCCTGGAATACAGGGGGCTCTCAGCCCCAGCATTTT. Protein sequence: CAWNTGGSQPQHF. V usage is TRBV30 and J usage is TRBJ1-5; TRBD1 matches 9 bases. CDR1 is GTSNPN and CDR2 is SVGIG in the germline V gene (reference sequence). With V trimmed by 4 bases and J by 6 bases, 4 bases remained unmatched. The CDR3 length is 13 residues.

J is TRBJ1-2 and V is TRBV5-1, with no clear D. The CDR3 sequence is 15 residues long. CDR1 and CDR2 from the germline V gene are SGHRS and YFSETQ. Trimming pared 5 bases from V and 1 base from J, leaving 15 bases between. The CDR3 nucleotides read TGCGCCAGCAGAGACCCGAGACAAGTTAACTATGGCTACACCTTC. It encodes CASRDPRQVNYGYTF.

The V gene is TRBV14, the J gene TRBJ1-2, with D hard to call. Germline CDR1 and CDR2: SGHDN and FVKESK. The V and J ends lost 3 bases and 8 bases respectively, with 16 bases between them. This CDR3 spans 14 amino acids. The CDR3 sequence: CASSQGLSRMGYTF. CDR3 bases: TGTGCCAGCAGCCAGGGTCTGAGCAGGATGGGCTACACCTTC. The variable domain in full, completed from reference TRBV14 and TRBJ1-2, reads EAGVTQFPSHSVIEKGQTVTLRCDPISGHDNLYWYRRVMGKEIKFLLHFVKESKQDESGMPNNRFLAERTGGTYSTLKVQPAELEDSGVYFCASSQGLSRMGYTFGSGTRLTVV.

The V call is TRBV13, the J call TRBJ1-1; a possible D gene is TRBD1 (5 bases). Germline CDR1 PRHDT, CDR2 FYEKMQ (reference sequence). V shed 4 bases and J shed 1 base, with 16 bases lying between them. The CDR3 has 16 amino acids. For the CDR3, the DNA is TGTGCCAGCAGCTCCAGGGCCAAACTCTCGAACACTGAAGCTTTCTTT. As protein: CASSSRAKLSNTEAFF.

The chain couples TRBV28 to TRBJ1-5; TRBD1 is a possible D gene (6 bases). The CDR3 totals 16 residues. Germline CDR1 is MDHEN and CDR2 is SYDVKM. Trimming stripped 1 base from V and 4 bases from J, with 14 bases between. The CDR3 reads CASSLSAGAGNQPQHF. CDR3 nucleotide sequence: TGTGCCAGCAGTTTATCGGCAGGGGCTGGGAATCAGCCCCAGCATTTT.

This chain links TRBV25-1 with TRBJ1-1; D gene uncertain. Germline assignment: CDR1 MGHDK and CDR2 SYGVNS. Trimming shortened V by 7 bases and J by 5 bases, and 8 bases separated the two germline ends. The length of the CDR3 is 11 residues. This chain's CDR3 is CASIRGTEAFF. The CDR3 nucleotides read TGTGCCAGCATACGAGGAACTGAAGCTTTCTTT.

In this sample, this clone turned up a few times. This sequence joins TRBV4-3 and TRBJ1-2; TRBD1 agrees at 7 bases. V shed 4 bases and J 2 bases; nucleotides not matched to a gene: 4. The CDR3 loop spans 14 amino acids. Germline lookup yields CDR1 LGHNA and CDR2 YSLEER. The CDR3: CASSLQTGNYGYTF. The DNA for the CDR3 is TGCGCCAGCAGCCTCCAGACAGGGAACTATGGCTACACCTTC.

The V gene is TRBV7-2, the J gene TRBJ2-3; the match to TRBD2 covers 8 bases. The germline CDR1 and CDR2 sequences are SGHTA and FQGNSA. The CDR3 consists of 17 residues. V lost 5 bases, J lost 4 bases, and 14 bases stayed unmatched. CDR3 region: CASSPRSGGPRADTQYF. CDR3 in DNA: TGTGCCAGCAGCCCGAGATCGGGGGGGCCGCGTGCAGATACGCAGTATTTT.

The CDR3 nucleotides are TGTGCCAGCAGCGCCACGGTCGGGGGGAGGGAGTACGGCACAGATACGCAGTATTTT. Amino acids: CASSATVGGREYGTDTQYF. The V gene is TRBV7-3, the J gene TRBJ2-3; 7 bases map to TRBD2. With V trimmed by 5 bases and J by 1 base, 18 bases remained unmatched. Germline V gene lookup returns CDR1 SGHTA and CDR2 FQGTGA. This CDR3 is 19 amino acids long.

This clone turned up a few times. The chain couples TRBV23-1 to TRBJ1-3, with a weak D call TRBD1 (5 bases). TRBV23-1 falls under the ORF class, with uncertain function. The V gene lost 1 base and the J gene lost 8 bases, with 15 bases spanning the gap. The CDR3 totals 15 residues. The DNA for the CDR3 is TGCGCCAGCAGTCAATTGAACAGGCCGGGGGACACCATATATTTT. It codes for CASSQLNRPGDTIYF.

V is TRBV5-6 and J is TRBJ2-2; 7 nucleotides line up with TRBD2. CDR1 is SGHDT, CDR2 YYEEEE, per germline. The CDR3 has 16 amino acids. V lost 3 bases to trimming and J lost 6 bases; unmatched junction nucleotides: 11. The CDR3 here is CASSWELAIKPGELFF. The CDR3 bases are TGTGCCAGCAGCTGGGAACTAGCGATCAAACCCGGGGAGCTGTTTTTT.

The V call is TRBV6-5, the J call TRBJ1-3; tentative D call: TRBD1 (6 bases). Trimming took 6 bases from V and 0 from J, leaving 12 bases between them. Germline CDR1 and CDR2: MNHEY and SVGAGI. CDR3 length equals 15 residues. CDR3 nucleotides: TGTGCCAGCAGGGCTGGACAGAGCTCTGGAAACACCATATATTTT. Its protein is CASRAGQSSGNTIYF.

The genes are TRBV5-4 and TRBJ1-4; the match to TRBD1 covers 8 bases. This CDR3 comprises 14 residues. Germline V gene data show CDR1 as SGHNT and CDR2 as YYREEE (reference sequence). The trim removed 4 bases at V and 2 bases at J, leaving 1 base unmatched. The CDR3 is CASSRTGTNEKLFF. In DNA, the CDR3 is TGTGCCAGCAGCCGGACAGGGACTAATGAAAAACTGTTTTTT.

This chain uses TRBV28 with TRBJ2-3; the match to TRBD2 covers 8 bases. The CDR3 has 14 amino acids. Germline CDR1 MDHEN, CDR2 SYDVKM. Germline trimming cut 6 bases from V and 2 bases from J; bases unmatched to any gene: 4. CDR3 region: CASSLSGTTDTQYF. CDR3 coding DNA: TGTGCCAGCAGCCTTAGCGGGACCACAGATACGCAGTATTTT.

V usage is TRBV18 and J usage is TRBJ2-6; D possibly corresponds to TRBD1 (6 bases). CDR1 is KGHSH, CDR2 LQKENI, per germline. This CDR3 has 20 residues. The V end lost 4 bases, the J end lost 0 bases, and 22 bases lay between the germline ends. The CDR3 loop reads CASSRLVIRDMSSGANVLTF. CDR3 bases: TGTGCCAGCTCACGCTTGGTGATTCGGGACATGAGCTCTGGGGCCAACGTCCTGACTTTC.

CDR3 nucleotides: TGTGCCAGCAGGGGACTAGCGGGATACGGGGAGCTGTTTTTT. Its protein product is CASRGLAGYGELFF. The rearrangement links TRBV7-8 to TRBJ2-2; 13 nucleotides agree with TRBD2. Per the germline V gene, CDR1 is SGHVS and CDR2 is FQNEAQ. This CDR3 is 14 amino acids long. V lost 6 bases, J lost 7 bases, and 2 bases stayed unmatched.

The V call is TRBV6-5, the J call TRBJ1-4; D call uncertain. The germline V gene encodes CDR1 MNHEY and CDR2 SVGAGI. V lost 0 bases and J lost 8, with 16 bases in between. The length of the CDR3 is 16 residues. The CDR3 DNA follows: TGTGCCAGCAGTTACTCCCCTCTCCGGGCGGGGGAAAAACTGTTTTTT. Its translation: CASSYSPLRAGEKLFF.